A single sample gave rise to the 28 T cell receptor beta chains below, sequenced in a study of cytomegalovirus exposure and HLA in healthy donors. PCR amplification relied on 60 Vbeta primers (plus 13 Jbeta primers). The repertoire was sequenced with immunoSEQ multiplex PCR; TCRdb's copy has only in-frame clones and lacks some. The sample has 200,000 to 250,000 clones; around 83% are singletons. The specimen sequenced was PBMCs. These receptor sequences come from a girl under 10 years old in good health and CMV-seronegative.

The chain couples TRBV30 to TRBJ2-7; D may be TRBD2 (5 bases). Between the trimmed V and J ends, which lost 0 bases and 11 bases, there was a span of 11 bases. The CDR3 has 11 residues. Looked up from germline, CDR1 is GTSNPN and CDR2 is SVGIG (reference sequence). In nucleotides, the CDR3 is TGTGCCTGGAGTGTACTAGGGTGGAAGTACTTC. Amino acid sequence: CAWSVLGWKYF.

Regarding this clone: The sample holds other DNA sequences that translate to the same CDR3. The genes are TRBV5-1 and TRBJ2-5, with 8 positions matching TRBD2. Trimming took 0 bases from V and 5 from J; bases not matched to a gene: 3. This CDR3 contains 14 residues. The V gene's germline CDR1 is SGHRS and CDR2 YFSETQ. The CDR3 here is CASSLAGGRETQYF. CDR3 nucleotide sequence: TGCGCCAGCAGCTTGGCCGGCGGGAGGGAGACCCAGTACTTC.

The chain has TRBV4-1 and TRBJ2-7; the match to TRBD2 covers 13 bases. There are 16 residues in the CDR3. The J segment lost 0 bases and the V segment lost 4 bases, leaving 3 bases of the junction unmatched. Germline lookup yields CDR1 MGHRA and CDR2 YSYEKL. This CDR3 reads CASSRGTSGASYEQYF. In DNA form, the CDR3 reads TGCGCCAGCAGCCGCGGGACTAGCGGGGCCTCCTACGAGCAGTACTTC.

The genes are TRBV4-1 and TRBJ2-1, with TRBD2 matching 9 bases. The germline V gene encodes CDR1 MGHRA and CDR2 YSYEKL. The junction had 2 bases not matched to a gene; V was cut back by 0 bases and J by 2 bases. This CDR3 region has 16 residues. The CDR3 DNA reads TGCGCCAGCAGCCAAGATAGCGGGGGCGCCTACAATGAGCAGTTCTTC. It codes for CASSQDSGGAYNEQFF.

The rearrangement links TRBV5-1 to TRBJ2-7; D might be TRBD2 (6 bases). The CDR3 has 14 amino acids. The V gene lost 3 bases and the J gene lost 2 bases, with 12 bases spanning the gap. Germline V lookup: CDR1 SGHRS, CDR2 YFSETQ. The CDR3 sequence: CASSSRETTYEQYF. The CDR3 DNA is TGCGCCAGCAGCTCTCGGGAGACTACCTACGAGCAGTACTTC. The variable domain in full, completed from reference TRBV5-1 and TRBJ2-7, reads KAGVTQTPRYLIKTRGQQVTLSCSPISGHRSVSWYQQTPGQGLQFLFEYFSETQRNKGNFPGRFSGRQFSNSRSEMNVSTLELGDSALYLCASSSRETTYEQYFGPGTRLTVT.

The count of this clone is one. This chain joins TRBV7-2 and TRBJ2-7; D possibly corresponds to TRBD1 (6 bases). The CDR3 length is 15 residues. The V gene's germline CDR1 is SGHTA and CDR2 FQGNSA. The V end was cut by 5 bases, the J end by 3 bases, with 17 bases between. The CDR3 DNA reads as TGTGCCAGCAGCCCAAGGGGGACGGCTCGCTACGAGCAGTACTTC. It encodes CASSPRGTARYEQYF.

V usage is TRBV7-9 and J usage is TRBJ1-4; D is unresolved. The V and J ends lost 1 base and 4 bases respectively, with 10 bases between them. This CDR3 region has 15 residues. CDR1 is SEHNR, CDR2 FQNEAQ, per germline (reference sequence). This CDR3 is CASSLGTVFNEKLFF. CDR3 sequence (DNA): TGTGCCAGCAGCTTAGGAACGGTCTTTAATGAAAAACTGTTTTTT.

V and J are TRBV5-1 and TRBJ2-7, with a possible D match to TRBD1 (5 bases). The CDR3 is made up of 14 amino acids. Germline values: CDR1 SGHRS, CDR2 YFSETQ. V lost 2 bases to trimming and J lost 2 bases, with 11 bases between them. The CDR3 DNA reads TGCGCCAGCAGCTTTGTGCAGGGCCCCTACGAGCAGTACTTC. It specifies CASSFVQGPYEQYF.

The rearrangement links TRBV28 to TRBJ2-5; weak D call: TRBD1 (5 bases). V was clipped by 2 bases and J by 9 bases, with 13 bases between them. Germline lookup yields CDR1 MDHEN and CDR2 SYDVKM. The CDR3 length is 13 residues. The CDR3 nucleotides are TGTGCCAGCAGTTTAAGTTTCCAAGGGGCCCAGTACTTC. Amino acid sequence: CASSLSFQGAQYF.

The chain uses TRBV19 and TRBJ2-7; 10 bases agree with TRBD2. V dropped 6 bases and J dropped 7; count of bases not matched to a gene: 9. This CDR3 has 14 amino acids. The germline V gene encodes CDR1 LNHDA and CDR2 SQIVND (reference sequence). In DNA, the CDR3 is TGTGCCAGTAGCGGACTAGCGGCCTCCGGGGAGCAGTACTTC. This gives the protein CASSGLAASGEQYF.

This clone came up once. The CDR3 loop is CASSLFLSGGTETQYF. CDR3 sequence (DNA): TGCGCCAGCAGCCTCTTTCTCAGCGGGGGAACGGAGACCCAGTACTTC. The rearrangement joins TRBV5-1 to TRBJ2-5, with TRBD2 matching over 8 bases. CDR3 length equals 16 residues. The germline V gene encodes CDR1 SGHRS and CDR2 YFSETQ. V shed 4 bases and J 5 bases; nucleotides not matched to a gene: 13.

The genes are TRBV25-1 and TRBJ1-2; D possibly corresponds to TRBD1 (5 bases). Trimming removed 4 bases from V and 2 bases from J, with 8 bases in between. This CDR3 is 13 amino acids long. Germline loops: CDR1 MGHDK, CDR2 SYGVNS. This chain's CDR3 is CASSAQANYGYTF. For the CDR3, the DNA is TGTGCCAGCAGTGCACAGGCGAACTATGGCTACACCTTC.

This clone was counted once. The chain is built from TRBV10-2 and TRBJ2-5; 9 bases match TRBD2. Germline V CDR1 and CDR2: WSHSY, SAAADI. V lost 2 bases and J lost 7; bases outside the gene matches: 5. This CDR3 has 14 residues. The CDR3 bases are TGCGCCAGCAGTGAGAGCGGGGGGATCAGGACCCAGTACTTC. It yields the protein CASSESGGIRTQYF.

The CDR3: CASSWGGGLPYEQYF. The CDR3 bases are TGTGCCAGCAGTTGGGGCGGGGGACTACCCTACGAGCAGTACTTC. This sequence joins TRBV6-5 and TRBJ2-5; 7 nucleotides align to TRBD2. TRBJ2-7 matches the DNA end more closely, so the J call is doubtful. The CDR3 loop spans 15 amino acids. The germline CDR1 and CDR2 sequences are MNHEY and SVGAGI.

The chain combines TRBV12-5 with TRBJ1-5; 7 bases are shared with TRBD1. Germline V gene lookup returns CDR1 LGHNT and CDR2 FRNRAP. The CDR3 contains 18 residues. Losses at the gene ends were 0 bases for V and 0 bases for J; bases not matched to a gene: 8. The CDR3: CASGLVRTGMHSNQPQHF. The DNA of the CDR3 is TGTGCTAGTGGTTTGGTACGGACAGGAATGCATAGCAATCAGCCCCAGCATTTT. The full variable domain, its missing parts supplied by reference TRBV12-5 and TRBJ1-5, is DARVTQTPRHKVTEMGQEVTMRCQPILGHNTVFWYRQTMMQGLELLAYFRNRAPLDDSGMPKDRFSAEMPDATLATLKIQPSEPRDSAVYFCASGLVRTGMHSNQPQHFGDGTRLSIL.

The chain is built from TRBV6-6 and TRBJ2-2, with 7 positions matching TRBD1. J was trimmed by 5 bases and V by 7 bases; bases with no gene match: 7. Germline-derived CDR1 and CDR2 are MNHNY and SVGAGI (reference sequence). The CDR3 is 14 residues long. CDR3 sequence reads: CASNRQGWTGELFF. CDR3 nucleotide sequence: TGTGCCAGCAACCGACAGGGCTGGACCGGGGAGCTGTTTTTT.

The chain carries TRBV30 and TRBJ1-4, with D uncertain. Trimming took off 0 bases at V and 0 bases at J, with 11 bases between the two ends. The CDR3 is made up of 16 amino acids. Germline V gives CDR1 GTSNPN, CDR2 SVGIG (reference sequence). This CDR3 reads CAWSVLSPATNEKLFF. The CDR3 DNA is TGTGCCTGGAGTGTTTTGAGCCCTGCAACTAATGAAAAACTGTTTTTT.

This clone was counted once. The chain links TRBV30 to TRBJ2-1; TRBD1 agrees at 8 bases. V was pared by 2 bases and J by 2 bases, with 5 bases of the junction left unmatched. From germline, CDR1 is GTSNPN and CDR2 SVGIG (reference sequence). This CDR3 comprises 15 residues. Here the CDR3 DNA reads TGTGCCTGGAGTAGGACAGGGCGGACCTACAATGAGCAGTTCTTC. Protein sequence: CAWSRTGRTYNEQFF.

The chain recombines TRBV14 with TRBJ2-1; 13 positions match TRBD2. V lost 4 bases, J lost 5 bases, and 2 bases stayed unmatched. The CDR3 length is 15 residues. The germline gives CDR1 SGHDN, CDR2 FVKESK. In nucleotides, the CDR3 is TGTGCCAGCAGCCCCGGGACTAGCGGGAACAATGAGCAGTTCTTC. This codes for CASSPGTSGNNEQFF.

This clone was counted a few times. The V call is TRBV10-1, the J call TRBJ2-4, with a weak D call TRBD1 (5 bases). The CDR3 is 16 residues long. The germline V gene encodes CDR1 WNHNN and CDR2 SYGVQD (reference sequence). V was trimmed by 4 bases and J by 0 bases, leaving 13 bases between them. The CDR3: CASSGTRNLAKNIQYF. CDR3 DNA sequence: TGCGCCAGCAGTGGGACAAGAAATCTAGCCAAAAACATTCAGTACTTC.

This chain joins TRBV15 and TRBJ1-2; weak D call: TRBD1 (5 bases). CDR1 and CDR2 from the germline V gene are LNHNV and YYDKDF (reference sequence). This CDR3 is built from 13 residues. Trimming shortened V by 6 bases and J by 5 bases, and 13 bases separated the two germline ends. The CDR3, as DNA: TGTGCCACCAGGGGAGTCGGGACTTATGGCTACACCTTC. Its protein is CATRGVGTYGYTF.

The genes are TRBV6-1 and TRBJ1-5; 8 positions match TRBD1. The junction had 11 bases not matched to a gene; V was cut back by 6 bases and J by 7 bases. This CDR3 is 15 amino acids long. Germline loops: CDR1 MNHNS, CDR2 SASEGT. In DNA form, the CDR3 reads TGTGCCAGCAGGGCCAGACAGGGGTCTCGGCAGCCCCAGCATTTT. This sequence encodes CASRARQGSRQPQHF.

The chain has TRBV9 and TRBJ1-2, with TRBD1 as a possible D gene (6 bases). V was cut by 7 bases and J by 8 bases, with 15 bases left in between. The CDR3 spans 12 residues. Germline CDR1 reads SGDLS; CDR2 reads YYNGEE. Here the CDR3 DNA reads TGTGCCAGCGACCGAACAGGGAAAGGCTACACCTTC. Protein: CASDRTGKGYTF. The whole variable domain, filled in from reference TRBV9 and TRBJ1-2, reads DSGVTQTPKHLITATGQRVTLRCSPRSGDLSVYWYQQSLDQGLQFLIQYYNGEERAKGNILERFSAQQFPDLHSELNLSSLELGDSALYFCASDRTGKGYTFGSGTRLTVV.

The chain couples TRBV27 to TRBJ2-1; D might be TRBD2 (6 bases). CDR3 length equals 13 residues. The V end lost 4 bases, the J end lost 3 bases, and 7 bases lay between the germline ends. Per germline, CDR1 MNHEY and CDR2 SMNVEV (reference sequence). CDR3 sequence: CASSWRGYNEQFF. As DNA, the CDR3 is TGTGCCAGCAGTTGGCGGGGCTACAATGAGCAGTTCTTC.

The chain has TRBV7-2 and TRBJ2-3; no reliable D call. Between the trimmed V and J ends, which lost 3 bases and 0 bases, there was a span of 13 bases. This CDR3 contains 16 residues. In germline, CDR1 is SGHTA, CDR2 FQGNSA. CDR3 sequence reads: CASSFLRSPSTDTQYF. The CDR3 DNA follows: TGTGCCAGCAGCTTCCTACGGTCCCCCAGCACAGATACGCAGTATTTT.

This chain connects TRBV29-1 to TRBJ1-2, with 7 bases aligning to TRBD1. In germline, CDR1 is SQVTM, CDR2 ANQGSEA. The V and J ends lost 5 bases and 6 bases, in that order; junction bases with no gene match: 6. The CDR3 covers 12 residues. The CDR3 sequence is CSVLQGPHGYTF. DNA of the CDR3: TGCAGCGTTCTACAGGGGCCGCATGGCTACACCTTC.

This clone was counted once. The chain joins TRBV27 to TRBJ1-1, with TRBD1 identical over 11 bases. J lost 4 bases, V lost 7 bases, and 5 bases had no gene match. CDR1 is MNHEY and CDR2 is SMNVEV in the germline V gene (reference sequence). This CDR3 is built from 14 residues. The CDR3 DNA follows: TGTGCCAGCAAGCCGGGACAGGGGGTCACTGAAGCTTTCTTT. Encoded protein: CASKPGQGVTEAFF.

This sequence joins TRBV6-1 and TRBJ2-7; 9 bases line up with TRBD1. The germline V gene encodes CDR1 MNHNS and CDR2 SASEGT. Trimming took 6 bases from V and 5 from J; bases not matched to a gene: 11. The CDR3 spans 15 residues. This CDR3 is CASRNLGQGSDEQYF. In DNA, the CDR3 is TGTGCCAGCAGAAACTTGGGACAGGGTAGCGACGAGCAGTACTTC.